This entry concerns a single T cell receptor beta chain. This clone has a handful of counts. Its antigen target is currently unknown. A read error may explain this, as a much larger clone is one base away. Other DNA sequences in the same sample also yield this CDR3. V loses 7 bases, J loses 3 bases, and the germline ends lie 16 bases apart. The CDR3 measures 15 amino acids from cysteine to phenylalanine. Just CDR3 DNA is preserved here, 45 bases in frame from base 1. Based on the germline V gene, the CDR1 and CDR2 sequences are SNHLY and FYNNEI. These data belong to a study of metastatic and nonmetastatic thyroid tumors (dated by TCRdb to about 2020). Looking at the study overall: Repertoires were compared across peripheral blood and tumor or nodule tissue samples from malignant and benign thyroid patients. The research as a whole found: TCR beta diversity was reported as significantly higher in malignant tumors than in benign nodules, in both blood and tumor samples.

The library was made by PCR. Sequencing used an Illumina HiSeq 4000. High-throughput sequencing was used to profile the TCR beta-chain CDR3 region of every patient. As for the original processing: Drawing on CDR3 differences between clinicopathological groups, the researchers built a classifier meant to tell apart patients with distant-metastatic papillary thyroid cancer. To measure repertoire diversity the researchers used the Shannon index, while the Morisita-Horn index served to gauge how similar the tumor and blood repertoires were. TCRdb took the public reads, trimmed them with fastp at Q25, ran MiXCR for clone calling and kept in-frame beta chains. TCRdb assigned the V and J calls; the authors' analysis was not used. This sample holds 25,000 to 35,000 clones; 15% to 20% were observed only once. The top ten clones comprise around 4.7% of the sample. No patient had received any treatment before thyroid surgery. Using T-cell receptor beta sequencing, the study looked back at clinical samples from patients collected from the early 2010s to the late 2010s.

This clonotype was obtained from a female donor with papillary thyroid cancer or a benign thyroid nodule (not recorded which). Some clones in this sample may be carry-over from other donors' samples. Source material: blood. The rearrangement joined TRBV2 to TRBJ1-3, with TRBD1 as a weak D call on 5 bases. The DNA is TGTGCCAGCATGTTGGGGACTGTGAGTGGAAACACCATATATTTT. This translates into CASMLGTVSGNTIYF.